The rows below give T cell receptor beta chains drawn from one sample of a study of follicular helper T cells after annual influenza vaccination. Repertoires were generated with immunoSEQ multiplex PCR, while TCRdb's copy carries only in-frame clones and drops some. The sample contains 5,500 to 7,000 clones, roughly 84% of which appear only once. The sample here was CXCR5+ CD38- circulating T follicular helper cells from blood, taken 7 days after influenza vaccination. These receptors were collected from an adult who received the influenza vaccine. Each CDR3 is given without its conserved first and last residue. Each record gives: CDR3 protein, V gene, J gene.

ASSHPLSTGPEAF	TRBV16	TRBJ1-1
ASSPDVLSYEQY	TRBV6-5	TRBJ2-7
ASSYSEGSHQPQH	TRBV6-5	TRBJ1-5
ASSLGRGYTGELF	TRBV27	TRBJ2-2
ASSQGSLDEKLF	TRBV4-1	TRBJ1-4
ASSLARLGVSEQY	TRBV5-1	TRBJ2-7
ASSPPLREPSGNTIY	TRBV28	TRBJ1-3
ASSLVAGAKNIQY	TRBV5-4	TRBJ2-4
ASSQEFLGYQPQH	TRBV4-1	TRBJ1-5
ASSGTGITEAF	TRBV2	TRBJ1-1
ASSRDRNTEAF	TRBV7-3	TRBJ1-1
ASSLGTLNTGELF	TRBV4-3	TRBJ2-2
ASSSPDRSHYNEQF	TRBV5-4	TRBJ2-1
ASREAGKPLSSSYGYT	TRBV2	TRBJ1-2
YPYAGGGNQPQH	TRBV11-1	TRBJ1-5
AIRDSGTSYNEQF	TRBV10-3	TRBJ2-1
ASSLRVQETQY	TRBV6-6	TRBJ2-5
ASSLVSINQPQH	TRBV11-1	TRBJ1-5
ASSLPRYEQY	TRBV28	TRBJ2-7
ASSVGTGVFYEQY	TRBV27	TRBJ2-7
ASSLDWVGPRGEQF	TRBV5-4	TRBJ2-1
ATSRDRSHGGSGYT	TRBV15	TRBJ1-2
ASSLVTLAADTQY	TRBV5-4	TRBJ2-3
ASSLVGRAGSAGEQF	TRBV7-8	TRBJ2-1
ASSPLAGAAEQF	TRBV4-3	TRBJ2-1
ASSRSGQSVGYT	TRBV27	TRBJ1-2
AWTSPVAEAF	TRBV30	TRBJ1-1
ASSRLTSGSRLQY	TRBV25-1	TRBJ2-7
ASSPDRAQPQH	TRBV7-2	TRBJ1-5
ASSVGGTLDTQY	TRBV9	TRBJ2-3
SLRGTRDTEAF	TRBV29-1	TRBJ1-1
ASSLRRSGGPTEAF	TRBV11-2	TRBJ1-1
ASSLDRSSGNTIY	TRBV28	TRBJ1-3
ASSIRETQY	TRBV19	TRBJ2-5
ASKVQDRGETQY	TRBV7-2	TRBJ2-5
ASSYSHPGNEQF	TRBV6-5	TRBJ2-1
ASSFNAPTSSYNEQF	TRBV7-2	TRBJ2-1
ASSLDGDGATYEQY	TRBV5-1	TRBJ2-7
ASSLPGANNYGYT	TRBV28	TRBJ1-2
ASSSYTGSTEAF	TRBV5-1	TRBJ1-1
ASSQSSNQPQH	TRBV10-1	TRBJ1-5
ASSGTANYEQY	TRBV2	TRBJ2-7
AWSLGTGRDETQY	TRBV30	TRBJ2-5
ASSQGHSTDTQY	TRBV7-2	TRBJ2-3
ASSLDPGGYGYT	TRBV7-2	TRBJ1-2
ASSPRGRGVGEQF	TRBV4-3	TRBJ2-1